A selection of T cell receptor beta chains follows, all from one sample in a study of cytomegalovirus exposure and HLA in healthy donors. Clones were sequenced by immunoSEQ multiplex PCR, and TCRdb holds only the in-frame ones, with some missing. The table shows roughly 100,000 clones, with approximately 77% occurring only once. The sequenced sample was PBMCs. These receptors all come from a female donor in good health and CMV-seronegative. CDR3s include the opening cysteine and the closing phenylalanine or tryptophan. D genes are given only for firm matches. Clone size is given for some rows only: seen once, a few or many times, or a class if the clone is expanded.

CDR3 DNA,CDR3 protein,CDR3 length,V gene,clone size,J gene,D gene
TGTGCCAGCAGCGCGGGTGGGGGCTCGGGAGGTGAGCAGTACTTC,CASSAGGGSGGEQYF,15,TRBV9,NA,TRBJ2-7,NA
TGTGCCAGCTCACGCGCTAGCGAGTCGCAGTACTTC,CASSRASESQYF,12,TRBV18,few,TRBJ2-7,NA
TGCGCCAGCAGGGTGACAGGGTTCGGAACTGAAGCTTTCTTT,CASRVTGFGTEAFF,14,TRBV4-1,NA,TRBJ1-1,TRBD1
TGTGCCAGCAGTGAATGGAGTGACAGTGCTGAAAAACTGTTTTTT,CASSEWSDSAEKLFF,15,TRBV25-1,few,TRBJ1-4,NA
TGTGCCAGCAGGGGGGGTCACTACGAGCAGTACTTC,CASRGGHYEQYF,12,TRBV6-5,NA,TRBJ2-7,NA
TGTGCCAGCAGCTTTCCCGGGACAGGGGTCTACGAGCAGTACTTC,CASSFPGTGVYEQYF,15,TRBV5-6,NA,TRBJ2-7,TRBD1
TGTGCCAGCTCACCACGGGAGGCAGGAAACACCATATATTTT,CASSPREAGNTIYF,14,TRBV18,NA,TRBJ1-3,NA
TGTGCCAGCTCACCGCTCGGGGGTCAAGAGACCCAGTACTTC,CASSPLGGQETQYF,14,TRBV18,NA,TRBJ2-5,NA
TGTGCCAGCAGTCTAGCGGGAGGGTCCTACAATGAGCAGTTCTTC,CASSLAGGSYNEQFF,15,TRBV11-2,once,TRBJ2-1,TRBD2
TGCGCCAGCAGCCCGAAAGGCGGGACTAGCGGGGGCAGGACCTACAATGAGCAGTTCTTC,CASSPKGGTSGGRTYNEQFF,20,TRBV5-1,few,TRBJ2-1,TRBD2
TGTGCCAGCAGCTTACGGGGTTTGCCCCAGCATTTT,CASSLRGLPQHF,12,TRBV13,NA,TRBJ1-5,NA
TGTGCCAGCAGCAGCGGTGACTATGGCTACACCTTC,CASSSGDYGYTF,12,TRBV7-9,NA,TRBJ1-2,NA
TGTGCCAGCAGCCGCAGGGAGGGGGGAAACATTCAGTACTTC,CASSRREGGNIQYF,14,TRBV7-6,once,TRBJ2-4,NA
TGTGCCAGCAGCGGCCGAATGCAAGAGCAGTTCTTC,CASSGRMQEQFF,12,TRBV11-3,NA,TRBJ2-1,NA
TGTGCCAGTACTGCCAGACTCTCTGGAAACACCATATATTTT,CASTARLSGNTIYF,14,TRBV19,once,TRBJ1-3,NA
TGTGCCAGCAGCTCTCGCCATCGGGACTATGGCTACACCTTC,CASSSRHRDYGYTF,14,TRBV9,NA,TRBJ1-2,NA
TGTGCCAGCAGCGTAGACCTAGCGGGAGGGACCTCCTACAATGAGCAGTTCTTC,CASSVDLAGGTSYNEQFF,18,TRBV9,NA,TRBJ2-1,TRBD2
TGTGCCAGTAGGATAGCGGGAGGGCGTTACAATGAGCAGTTCTTC,CASRIAGGRYNEQFF,15,TRBV27,NA,TRBJ2-1,TRBD2
TGTGCCAGCAGCCAAGGGACAGATCACGGGGAGCTGTTTTTT,CASSQGTDHGELFF,14,TRBV4-2,medium-sized,TRBJ2-2,NA
TGTGCCAGCAGCCCAAGGCGGGGGGTCGTTGAGACCCAGTACTTC,CASSPRRGVVETQYF,15,TRBV7-3,NA,TRBJ2-5,TRBD2
TGTGCCAGCAGTAGTCAGGGGCGAACGGCTGAAGCTTTCTTT,CASSSQGRTAEAFF,14,TRBV6-5,few,TRBJ1-1,NA
TGTGCCAGCAGTGAAGGTCAGGGGCACACTGAAGCTTTCTTT,CASSEGQGHTEAFF,14,TRBV25-1,NA,TRBJ1-1,NA
TGTGCCAGCTCCACTAATCGGGAGACCCAGTACTTC,CASSTNRETQYF,12,TRBV18,once,TRBJ2-5,NA
TGTGCCAGCAGCCCCCGGGACTACTCCTACGAGCAGTACTTC,CASSPRDYSYEQYF,14,TRBV9,NA,TRBJ2-7,TRBD2
TGTGCCAGCAGCCGCTTGGGGGCGGGAGGGCCGAGGTACGAGCAGTACTTC,CASSRLGAGGPRYEQYF,17,TRBV14,NA,TRBJ2-7,TRBD2
TGTGCCAGCAGTTTGTCAGGGGGTGAAGCTTTCTTT,CASSLSGGEAFF,12,TRBV28,NA,TRBJ1-1,TRBD1
TGTGCCAGCGCCCCCTGGACAGGGAGGTACGAGCAGTACTTC,CASAPWTGRYEQYF,14,TRBV11-1,NA,TRBJ2-7,TRBD1
TGTGCCAGTAGCCCCGGGACTAGCGGCTACGAGCAGTACTTC,CASSPGTSGYEQYF,14,TRBV19,NA,TRBJ2-7,TRBD2
TGTGCCAGCAGCTTAGGGCCCCGGAGTAGCACAGATACGCAGTATTTT,CASSLGPRSSTDTQYF,16,TRBV7-2,NA,TRBJ2-3,NA
TGCGCCAGCAGCCACCCGATTGGAAACAGGGGGGCCTACAATGAGCAGTTCTTC,CASSHPIGNRGAYNEQFF,18,TRBV4-1,few,TRBJ2-1,TRBD1
TGCGCCAGCAGTTCTATCAATCAGCCCCAGCATTTT,CASSSINQPQHF,12,TRBV10-2,NA,TRBJ1-5,NA
TGTGCCTGGAGTGTAACAGACCTTAGCAATCAGCCCCAGCATTTT,CAWSVTDLSNQPQHF,15,TRBV30,NA,TRBJ1-5,NA
TGTGCCATCAGGACGGGACAGGGGGAGACCCAGTACTTC,CAIRTGQGETQYF,13,TRBV10-3,NA,TRBJ2-5,TRBD1
TGCGCCAGCAGCGATATCCCGACAGACACCTATACCTACGAGCAGTACTTC,CASSDIPTDTYTYEQYF,17,TRBV5-1,NA,TRBJ2-7,NA
TGCGCCAGCAGCTTGGGACTAGCGGGGGGGTTAGCAGATACGCAGTATTTT,CASSLGLAGGLADTQYF,17,TRBV5-1,NA,TRBJ2-3,TRBD2
TGTGCCAGCAGTTTGTTGAACAGGGGGCCCTCCTACGAGCAGTACTTC,CASSLLNRGPSYEQYF,16,TRBV28,NA,TRBJ2-7,TRBD1
TGTGCCAGCAGCTTAGAGGGGACTAGCGGGAGTTCGGGTCAGGGTGAGCAGTTCTTC,CASSLEGTSGSSGQGEQFF,19,TRBV11-3,NA,TRBJ2-1,TRBD2
TGTGCCAGCAGTTTCTCCCCCGGGACAGGGAGGGATGGCTACACCTTC,CASSFSPGTGRDGYTF,16,TRBV27,few,TRBJ1-2,TRBD1
TGTGCCAGCACCTCTTGGGGACAGGGGGAATTATATGGCTACACCTTC,CASTSWGQGELYGYTF,16,TRBV9,NA,TRBJ1-2,TRBD1
TGCGCCAGCAGCTACATACAGGGGGCCGATGAGCAGTTCTTC,CASSYIQGADEQFF,14,TRBV4-1,NA,TRBJ2-1,TRBD1
TGTGCCAGCAGTTTATCCGGGACAGGTTCATTTTACACCTTC,CASSLSGTGSFYTF,14,TRBV27,NA,TRBJ1-2,TRBD1
TGTGCCAGCAGCTCGGGGGTAGGGCTCAAAAACTATGGCTACACCTTC,CASSSGVGLKNYGYTF,16,TRBV21-1,NA,TRBJ1-2,NA
TGTGCCAGCGGGTGGGCAGGGTGGTGTGGCTACACCTTC,CASGWAGWCGYTF,13,TRBV21-1,NA,TRBJ1-2,NA
TGTGCTAGTGGTTTGGGGGGACAGAACACTGAAGCTTTCTTT,CASGLGGQNTEAFF,14,TRBV12-5,NA,TRBJ1-1,NA
TGTGCCAGCAGTTTAAGAGCGTGGCCGCAAGAGACCCAGTACTTC,CASSLRAWPQETQYF,15,TRBV27,NA,TRBJ2-5,NA